Below are 17 T cell receptor beta chains sequenced from a single sample in a study of T cell responses to AZD1222 COVID-19 vaccine (dated by TCRdb to about 2021). Libraries were prepared through the immunoSEQ multiplex PCR assay. TCRdb limited this immuneACCESS table to in-frame rearrangements with V and J called. A share of clones is missing; checked studies link under half to unresolved V genes, and the rest is unexplained. The sample profile shows roughly 70,000 clones; 75% to 90% of them were found once. The ten largest clones represent around 20% of the sample. This specimen's time point label, interpreted: baseline before first vaccination. Sequences were derived from peripheral blood, sampled on day 0 of AZD1222 vaccination. These TCRs come from an adult in good health.

This clone has more than one count but fewer than ten. This CDR3 is CASSLDIRGNEQYF. CDR3 nucleotide sequence: TGTGCCAGCAGCTTAGATATCCGGGGGAACGAGCAGTACTTC. The chain combines TRBV11-2 with TRBJ2-7, with D possibly matching TRBD2 (6 bases). CDR1 and CDR2 from the germline V gene are SGHAT and FQNNGV. The ends were cut back, 0 bases at V and 5 bases at J, with 11 bases in the middle. CDR3 length: 14 amino acids.

This chain uses TRBV5-1 with TRBJ1-1; 7 positions agree with TRBD1. The CDR3 runs to 16 residues. Germline lookup yields CDR1 SGHRS and CDR2 YFSETQ. After removal of 4 bases from V and 1 base from J, the junction contained 10 bases not matched to a gene. The CDR3 bases are TGCGCCAGCAGCCCGCTGACAGGGTTATCGAACACTGAAGCTTTCTTT. Encoded protein: CASSPLTGLSNTEAFF.

The chain joins TRBV11-2 to TRBJ2-2; possible D gene TRBD2, 6 bases. V lost 1 base, J lost 1 base, and 13 bases lay in between. This CDR3 is built from 17 residues. The V gene's germline CDR1 is SGHAT and CDR2 FQNNGV. CDR3 sequence (DNA): TGTGCCAGCAGCTTAGCAATACGGCGGGGGAACACCGGGGAGCTGTTTTTT. It translates to CASSLAIRRGNTGELFF.

CDR3 region: CASSLLGIVTGDSPLHF. Here the CDR3 DNA reads TGTGCCAGCAGCTTACTTGGGATCGTTACAGGGGATTCACCCCTCCACTTT. V usage is TRBV5-5 and J usage is TRBJ1-6; TRBD1 matches at 7 bases. J was trimmed by 8 bases and V by 2 bases; bases with no gene match: 13. The CDR3 covers 17 residues. The germline CDR1 and CDR2 sequences are SGHKS and YYEKEE (reference sequence).

CDR3 nucleotides: TGTGCCAGCAGCGTAGTTGGCGGGACTCTCTACAATGAGCAGTTCTTC. As protein: CASSVVGGTLYNEQFF. This chain joins TRBV9 and TRBJ2-1; D may be TRBD2 (6 bases). This CDR3 contains 16 residues. V was shortened by 0 bases and J by 3 bases, with 13 bases between the two germline ends. Germline V lookup: CDR1 SGDLS, CDR2 YYNGEE.

The rearrangement joins TRBV6-6 to TRBJ2-3; possibly TRBD2 for D (6 bases). The V gene lost 5 bases and the J gene lost 9 bases, with 15 bases spanning the gap. CDR3 length: 13 residues. Germline loops: CDR1 MNHNY, CDR2 SVGAGI (reference sequence). The CDR3 region has the DNA TGTGCCAGCAGTCCCGCGGGGACGGCAACGCAGTATTTT. Translation: CASSPAGTATQYF.

This chain uses TRBV19 with TRBJ2-7, with D perhaps TRBD2 (6 bases). This CDR3 is 15 amino acids long. Germline CDR1 LNHDA, CDR2 SQIVND (reference sequence). CDR3 region: CASLKRRGASYEQYF. The DNA for the CDR3 is TGTGCGTCGCTGAAAAGGCGGGGCGCATCCTACGAGCAGTACTTC.

In this sample, this clone turned up once. V is TRBV12-3 or TRBV12-4 and J is TRBJ2-1; tentative D call: TRBD2 (6 bases). The CDR3 is 12 amino acids. The V and J ends lost 11 bases and 4 bases respectively, with 12 bases between them. The CDR3: CAFRDFYNEQFF. CDR3 nucleotide sequence: TGTGCCTTCCGGGACTTTTACAATGAGCAGTTCTTC.

The chain couples TRBV27 to TRBJ2-7; D ambiguous. Trimming removed 7 bases at V and 2 bases at J, with 18 bases between. This CDR3 is built from 15 residues. Germline values: CDR1 MNHEY, CDR2 SMNVEV (reference sequence). The CDR3 DNA reads TGTGCCAGCATCTTAGGGCCCCCGCCAGCCTACGAGCAGTACTTC. This sequence encodes CASILGPPPAYEQYF.

V usage is TRBV19 and J usage is TRBJ1-2, with TRBD1 as a possible D gene (6 bases). Looked up from germline, CDR1 is LNHDA and CDR2 is SQIVND (reference sequence). Trimming pared 5 bases from V and 0 bases from J, leaving 13 bases between. The CDR3 length is 15 residues. DNA of the CDR3: TGTGCCAGTAGTGAGAGGGGGGGGACTAACTATGGCTACACCTTC. Protein product: CASSERGGTNYGYTF. The full variable domain, in which reference TRBV19 and TRBJ1-2 provide the parts outside the CDR3, is DGGITQSPKYLFRKEGQNVTLSCEQNLNHDAMYWYRQDPGQGLRLIYYSQIVNDFQKGDIAEGYSVSREKKESFPLTVTSAQKNPTAFYLCASSERGGTNYGYTFGSGTRLTVV.

The chain recombines TRBV6-5 with TRBJ1-4; D is unresolved. Germline V gene data show CDR1 as MNHEY and CDR2 as SVGAGI. The CDR3 is 12 residues long. The ends were cut back, 3 bases at V and 8 bases at J, with 7 bases in the middle. The CDR3: CASSYSGEKLFF. CDR3 in DNA: TGTGCCAGCAGTTATTCTGGAGAAAAACTGTTTTTT.

This rearrangement joins TRBV27 to TRBJ1-1, with TRBD1 as a possible D gene (5 bases). The CDR3 is 13 residues long. Germline V gene data show CDR1 as MNHEY and CDR2 as SMNVEV (reference sequence). The V gene lost 2 bases and the J gene lost 5 bases, with 9 bases spanning the gap. As DNA, the CDR3 is TGTGCCAGCAGTTTAAACTACAGGACTGAAGCTTTCTTT. This gives the protein CASSLNYRTEAFF.

The chain recombines TRBV18 with TRBJ2-1; 12 bases agree with TRBD2. Trimming removed 1 base from V and 6 bases from J; junction bases left unmatched: 10. The CDR3 is 18 residues long. The V gene's germline CDR1 is KGHSH and CDR2 LQKENI. In DNA, the CDR3 is TGTGCCAGCTCACCACGCGAACTAGCGGGGGGCCGCACCAATGAGCAGTTCTTC. Amino acid sequence: CASSPRELAGGRTNEQFF.

This clone occurred a few times. J is TRBJ1-5 and V is TRBV6-5; TRBD1 might be the D (5 bases). The V end lost 5 bases, the J end lost 4 bases, and 12 bases lay between the germline ends. Germline values: CDR1 MNHEY, CDR2 SVGAGI. The CDR3 runs 14 residues. CDR3 in amino acids: CASSPTDTNQPQHF. In DNA, the CDR3 is TGTGCCAGCAGTCCGACGGACACTAATCAGCCCCAGCATTTT.

This clone was seen only once. This chain connects TRBV10-2 to TRBJ2-3, with 12 nucleotides matching TRBD2. The CDR3 consists of 19 residues. Germline V CDR1 and CDR2: WSHSY, SAAADI. V gave up 0 bases and J gave up 3 bases; unmatched junction bases: 10. In DNA form, the CDR3 reads TGCGCCAGCAGTGAGTCGCTAGCGGGGGGGCGGAGAAGGACAGATACGCAGTATTTT. Translation: CASSESLAGGRRRTDTQYF.

The genes are TRBV3-1 (or the pseudogene TRBV3-2) and TRBJ2-1; D gene unclear. Trimming removed 0 bases from V and 13 bases from J, with 10 bases in between. The V gene's germline CDR1 is LGHDT and CDR2 YNNKEL (reference sequence). The CDR3 is made up of 12 amino acids. CDR3 nucleotide sequence: TGTGCCAGCAGCCAAGAGTCGGGTTCCCAGTTCTTC. It specifies CASSQESGSQFF.

This clone was seen only a few times. The rearrangement joins TRBV11-2 to TRBJ1-1; D call uncertain. The V end lost 2 bases, the J end lost 2 bases, and 9 bases lay between the germline ends. Germline loops: CDR1 SGHAT, CDR2 FQNNGV. This CDR3 has 14 amino acids. CDR3: CASSLLASNTEAFF. Written as DNA, the CDR3 is TGTGCCAGCAGCTTATTAGCGTCTAACACTGAAGCTTTCTTT.